The sequence of this T cell receptor beta chain was determined in a study of cytomegalovirus exposure and HLA in healthy donors. The J segment lost 3 bases and the V segment lost 2 bases, leaving 11 bases of the junction unmatched. Germline CDR1 is SGHRS and CDR2 is YFSETQ. The CDR3 sequence is 16 residues long. The study ran its PCR with 60 Vbeta and 13 Jbeta primers. TCRdb's copy holds only in-frame clones and misses some; the assay was immunoSEQ multiplex PCR. This sample's clone table lists more than 140,000 clones. The receptor was isolated from a woman aged 18 to 35 in good health and CMV-seronegative. The sequencing input was PBMCs. The chain has TRBV5-1 and TRBJ2-7, with 7 bases lining up with TRBD2. DNA for the CDR3: TGCGCCAGCAGCTTTTCAGTGGGAGGGTTTAGCTACGAGCAGTACTTC. Protein sequence: CASSFSVGGFSYEQYF.